This TCR beta chain was identified in a study of blood T cell repertoires in COVID-19. Germline lookup yields CDR1 SGHRS and CDR2 YFSETQ. This CDR3 has 16 amino acids. V lost 0 bases, J lost 2 bases, and 4 bases stayed unmatched. This clone was recorded only once. Sequencing was performed with immunoSEQ multiplex PCR; in TCRdb, only in-frame clones are kept and a portion is missing. The sample lists roughly 200,000 clones; around nine tenths were seen once. Sample: peripheral blood. This TCR derives from a man in his late teens or twenties with active or convalescent COVID-19. The chain uses TRBV5-1 and TRBJ1-5; 8 bases fit TRBD1. The CDR3 DNA reads TGCGCCAGCAGCTTGGAGGGGGGACAGGGCAATCAGCCCCAGCATTTT. This encodes CASSLEGGQGNQPQHF.